Following are 11 T cell receptor beta chains from one sample sequenced in a study of blood T cells in healthy people across ages. A second about 7 to 12 cycle PCR used barcoded and J-beta primers. TCRdb called the 5' RACE reads again in MiXCR, with one record for every CDR3 protein. This repertoire shows hundreds of thousands of distinct CDR3 sequences, around 40% found once; its top ten account for roughly 19%. Sequencing used blood. These receptors originate from an older woman in good health.

The gene calls are TRBV20-1 and TRBJ2-7; D unresolved. This CDR3 comprises 13 residues. V was pared by 1 base and J by 0 bases, with 7 bases between. CDR1 is DFQATT, CDR2 SNEGSKA, per germline (reference sequence). The CDR3 spells CSARGDASYEQYF. CDR3 coding DNA: TGCAGTGCTAGAGGTGACGCCTCCTACGAGCAGTACTTC.

There are many counts of this clonotype. The V and J genes are TRBV5-5 and TRBJ2-5, with D possibly matching TRBD2 (5 bases). Per the germline V gene, CDR1 is SGHKS and CDR2 is YYEKEE (reference sequence). This CDR3 spans 13 amino acids. Trimming removed 2 bases at V and 3 bases at J, with 8 bases between. The CDR3 DNA reads TGTGCCAGCAGCTTAGGGAGAGAAGAGACCCAGTACTTC. Its protein is CASSLGREETQYF.

Only a few counts were recorded for this clonotype. The chain employs TRBV7-2 and TRBJ2-1; 14 nucleotides agree with TRBD2. The ends lost 3 bases at V and 0 bases at J; junction bases unmatched: 10. The CDR3 sequence is 20 residues long. Germline lookup yields CDR1 SGHTA and CDR2 FQGNSA. CDR3 sequence (DNA): TGTGCCAGCAGCTTCCCTAAGGGACTAGCGGGAGCGAGCTCCTACAATGAGCAGTTCTTC. Translated: CASSFPKGLAGASSYNEQFF.

This chain links TRBV3-1 with TRBJ2-7; D gene uncertain. This CDR3 spans 13 amino acids. The germline CDR1 and CDR2 sequences are LGHDT and YNNKEL (reference sequence). V was trimmed by 1 base and J by 7 bases, leaving 11 bases between them. CDR3 bases: TGTGCCAGCAGCCAAGGATTCTACAATGAGCAGTACTTC. Protein sequence: CASSQGFYNEQYF.

V usage is TRBV5-1 and J usage is TRBJ1-2; D ambiguous. The germline V and J ends were trimmed by 4 bases and 8 bases, with 18 bases remaining between them. The V gene's germline CDR1 is SGHRS and CDR2 YFSETQ. The CDR3 consists of 14 residues. The CDR3 here is CASSIGENNRGYTF. The CDR3 DNA is TGCGCCAGCAGCATCGGAGAGAATAACCGAGGCTACACCTTC.

This clonotype was counted ten times or more. V is TRBV25-1 and J is TRBJ2-3, with D perhaps TRBD1 (5 bases). The germline V and J ends were trimmed by 4 bases and 6 bases, with 20 bases remaining between them. Germline V CDR1 and CDR2: MGHDK, SYGVNS. The length of the CDR3 is 16 residues. The CDR3 loop is CASSGKGWVLMDTQYF. DNA for the CDR3: TGTGCCAGCAGTGGGAAGGGGTGGGTCCTGATGGATACGCAGTATTTT.

This clonotype showed up many times. The CDR3 DNA is TGTGCCAGCAGTGGACCGACTAGCGGGGGACCCTACGAGCAGTACTTC. Translated: CASSGPTSGGPYEQYF. The chain carries TRBV9 and TRBJ2-7; 12 nucleotides line up with TRBD2. Germline V gene lookup returns CDR1 SGDLS and CDR2 YYNGEE. Trimming removed 5 bases from V and 2 bases from J; junction bases left unmatched: 8. CDR3 size: 16 residues.

This clonotype has a count of ten or more. The chain employs TRBV7-2 and TRBJ2-7; D is possibly TRBD1 or TRBD2 (5 bases each). CDR3 length: 14 residues. Germline loops: CDR1 SGHTA, CDR2 FQGNSA. V lost 1 base to trimming and J lost 3 bases, with 10 bases between them. CDR3: CASSLDGAFYEQYF. The CDR3 nucleotides are TGTGCCAGCAGCTTAGACGGGGCCTTCTACGAGCAGTACTTC. Based on the CDR3 plus reference TRBV7-2 and TRBJ2-7, the full variable domain is GAGVSQSPSNKVTEKGKDVELRCDPISGHTALYWYRQSLGQGLEFLIYFQGNSAPDKSGLPSDRFSAERTGGSVSTLTIQRTQQEDSAVYLCASSLDGAFYEQYFGPGTRLTVT.

On this clonotype itself: A clone one base away is much larger, so this may be a read error. V usage is TRBV5-1 and J usage is TRBJ1-2, with D possibly matching TRBD1 (6 bases). The CDR3 sequence is 13 residues long. Trimming stripped 6 bases from V and 6 bases from J, with 15 bases between. In germline, CDR1 is SGHRS, CDR2 YFSETQ. This CDR3 reads CASIQQGADGYTF. CDR3 bases: TGCGCCAGCATCCAACAGGGCGCGGATGGCTACACCTTC.

The J gene is TRBJ2-1, the V gene TRBV15; D gene ambiguous. V gave up 7 bases and J gave up 6 bases, with 13 bases separating them. CDR3 length: 13 residues. In germline, CDR1 is LNHNV, CDR2 YYDKDF (reference sequence). CDR3 coding DNA: TGTGCCACCAAACAGTATACCAGCAATGAGCAGTTCTTC. Protein: CATKQYTSNEQFF.

The chain recombines TRBV4-3 with TRBJ2-5, with D perhaps given as TRBD1 or TRBD2 (6 bases each). The length of the CDR3 is 15 residues. Germline assignment: CDR1 LGHNA and CDR2 YSLEER. V lost 4 bases and J lost 1, with 13 bases in between. The CDR3 DNA follows: TGCGCCAGCAGCCGCGGGTGGGGGGCCCAAGAGACCCAGTACTTC. Encoded protein: CASSRGWGAQETQYF.